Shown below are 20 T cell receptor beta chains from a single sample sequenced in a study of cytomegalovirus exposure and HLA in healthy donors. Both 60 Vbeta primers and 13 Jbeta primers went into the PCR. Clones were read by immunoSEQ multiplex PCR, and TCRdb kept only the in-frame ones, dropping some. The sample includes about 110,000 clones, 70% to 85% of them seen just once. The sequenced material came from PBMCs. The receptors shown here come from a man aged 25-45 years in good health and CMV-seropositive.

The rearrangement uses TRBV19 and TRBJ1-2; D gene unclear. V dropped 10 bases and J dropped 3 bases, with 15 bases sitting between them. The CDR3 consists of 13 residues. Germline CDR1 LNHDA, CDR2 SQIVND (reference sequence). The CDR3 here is CATSPQEDYGYTF. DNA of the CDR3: TGTGCCACCTCGCCTCAGGAAGACTATGGCTACACCTTC.

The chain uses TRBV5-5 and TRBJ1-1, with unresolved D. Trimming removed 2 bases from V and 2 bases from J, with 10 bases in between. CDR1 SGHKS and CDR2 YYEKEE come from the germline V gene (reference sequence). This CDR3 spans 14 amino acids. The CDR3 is CASSFGGSNTEAFF. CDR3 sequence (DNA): TGTGCCAGCAGCTTTGGCGGCAGTAACACTGAAGCTTTCTTT.

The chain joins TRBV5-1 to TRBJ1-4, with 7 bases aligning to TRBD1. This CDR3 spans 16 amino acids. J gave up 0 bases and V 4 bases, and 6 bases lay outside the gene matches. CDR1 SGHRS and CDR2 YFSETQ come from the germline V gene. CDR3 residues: CASSPSTGSTNEKLFF. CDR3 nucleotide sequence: TGCGCCAGCAGCCCCTCGACAGGGTCAACTAATGAAAAACTGTTTTTT.

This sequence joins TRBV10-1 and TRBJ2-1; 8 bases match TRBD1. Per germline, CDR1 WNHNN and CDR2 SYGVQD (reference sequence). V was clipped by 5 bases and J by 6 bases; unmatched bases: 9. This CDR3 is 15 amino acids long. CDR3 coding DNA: TGCGCCAGCAGTCAAGCGCAGGGGGCAACCAATGAGCAGTTCTTC. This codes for CASSQAQGATNEQFF.

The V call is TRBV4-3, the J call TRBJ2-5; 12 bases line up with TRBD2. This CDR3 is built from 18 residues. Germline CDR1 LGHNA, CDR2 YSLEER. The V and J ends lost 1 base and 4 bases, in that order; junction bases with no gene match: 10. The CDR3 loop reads CASSQGASGGAFPETQYF. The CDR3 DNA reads TGCGCCAGCAGCCAAGGGGCTAGCGGGGGGGCGTTTCCAGAGACCCAGTACTTC.

CDR3 nucleotide sequence: TGTGCCAGCAGCCCGGCGGCGGATGGGGCCAACGTCCTGACTTTC. As protein: CASSPAADGANVLTF. The gene calls are TRBV7-2 and TRBJ2-6; D gene ambiguous. This CDR3 comprises 15 residues. Germline V lookup: CDR1 SGHTA, CDR2 FQGNSA. Trimming stripped 5 bases from V and 3 bases from J, with 11 bases between.

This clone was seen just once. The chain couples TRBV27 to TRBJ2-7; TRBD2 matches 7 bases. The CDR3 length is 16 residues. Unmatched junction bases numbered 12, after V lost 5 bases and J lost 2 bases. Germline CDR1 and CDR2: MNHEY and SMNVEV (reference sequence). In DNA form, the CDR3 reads TGTGCCAGCAGTCCTAGTTCTGGACTAGTCACCTACGAGCAGTACTTC. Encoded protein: CASSPSSGLVTYEQYF.

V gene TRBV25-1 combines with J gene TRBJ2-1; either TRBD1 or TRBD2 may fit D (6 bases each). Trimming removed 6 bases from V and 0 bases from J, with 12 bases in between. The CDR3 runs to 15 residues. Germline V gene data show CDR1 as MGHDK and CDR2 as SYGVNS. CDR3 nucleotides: TGTGCCAGCAGAGAAGGGGGGAGCTCCTACAATGAGCAGTTCTTC. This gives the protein CASREGGSSYNEQFF. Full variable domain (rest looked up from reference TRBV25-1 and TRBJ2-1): EADIYQTPRYLVIGTGKKITLECSQTMGHDKMYWYQQDPGMELHLIHYSYGVNSTEKGDLSSESTVSRIRTEHFPLTLESARPSHTSQYLCASREGGSSYNEQFFGPGTRLTVL.

The CDR3 nucleotides are TGTGCCAGCAGCCCAAGCCGGGACAGGGTATCAGGGGAGCTGTTTTTT. Translating gives CASSPSRDRVSGELFF. This chain joins TRBV13 and TRBJ2-2, with 9 bases identical to TRBD1. This CDR3 is built from 16 residues. J gave up 8 bases and V 5 bases, and 12 bases lay outside the gene matches. In germline, CDR1 is PRHDT, CDR2 FYEKMQ (reference sequence).

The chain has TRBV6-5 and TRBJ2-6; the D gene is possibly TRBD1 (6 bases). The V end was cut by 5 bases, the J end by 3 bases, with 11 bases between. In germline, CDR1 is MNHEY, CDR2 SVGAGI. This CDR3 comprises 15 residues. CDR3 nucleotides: TGTGCCAGCAGTCCACGACAGGTTGGGGCCAACGTCCTGACTTTC. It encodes CASSPRQVGANVLTF.

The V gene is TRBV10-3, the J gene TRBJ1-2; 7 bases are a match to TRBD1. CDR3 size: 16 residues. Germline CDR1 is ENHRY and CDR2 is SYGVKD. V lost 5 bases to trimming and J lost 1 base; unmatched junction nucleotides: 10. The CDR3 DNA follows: TGTGCCATCAGTAACTACGGACAGGAGGGTAACTATGGCTACACCTTC. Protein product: CAISNYGQEGNYGYTF.

The CDR3 reads CATSRPGTDFEQFF. CDR3 nucleotides: TGTGCCACCAGCAGACCGGGAACAGACTTTGAGCAGTTCTTC. The chain combines TRBV15 with TRBJ2-1, with a possible D match to TRBD2 (5 bases). Looked up from germline, CDR1 is LNHNV and CDR2 is YYDKDF (reference sequence). V lost 2 bases, J lost 9 bases, and 14 bases lay in between. The CDR3 is 14 residues long.

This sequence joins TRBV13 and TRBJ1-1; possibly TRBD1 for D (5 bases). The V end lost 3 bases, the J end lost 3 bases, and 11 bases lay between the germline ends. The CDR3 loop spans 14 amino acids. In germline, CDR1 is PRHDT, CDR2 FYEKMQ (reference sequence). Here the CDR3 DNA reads TGTGCCAGCAGCTTGCCGACAGATTACACTGAAGCTTTCTTT. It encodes CASSLPTDYTEAFF.

The CDR3 is CASSSRTYSYEQYF. DNA of the CDR3: TGTGCCAGCAGCTCACGGACATACTCCTACGAGCAGTACTTC. The gene calls are TRBV11-2 and TRBJ2-5, with a tentative D call TRBD1 (5 bases). The J call is in doubt because the DNA end fits TRBJ2-7 better. Germline assignment: CDR1 SGHAT and CDR2 FQNNGV. CDR3 length: 14 amino acids.

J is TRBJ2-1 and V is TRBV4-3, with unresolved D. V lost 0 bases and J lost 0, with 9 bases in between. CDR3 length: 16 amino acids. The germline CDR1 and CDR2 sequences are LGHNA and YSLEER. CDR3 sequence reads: CASSQEFRNSYNEQFF. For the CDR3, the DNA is TGCGCCAGCAGCCAAGAATTTAGAAACTCCTACAATGAGCAGTTCTTC.

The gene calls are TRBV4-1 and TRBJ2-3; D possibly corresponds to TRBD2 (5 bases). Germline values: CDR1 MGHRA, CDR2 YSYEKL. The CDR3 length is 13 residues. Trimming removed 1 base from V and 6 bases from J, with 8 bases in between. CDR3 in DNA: TGCGCCAGCAGCCAAGGAGGGCTTGATACGCAGTATTTT. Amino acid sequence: CASSQGGLDTQYF.

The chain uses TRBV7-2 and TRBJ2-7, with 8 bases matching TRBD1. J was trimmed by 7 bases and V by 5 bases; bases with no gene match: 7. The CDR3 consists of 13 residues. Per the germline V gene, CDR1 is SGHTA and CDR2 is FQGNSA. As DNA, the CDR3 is TGTGCCAGCAGCCTAAAGCAGGGGGCGGAGCAGTACTTC. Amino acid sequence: CASSLKQGAEQYF.

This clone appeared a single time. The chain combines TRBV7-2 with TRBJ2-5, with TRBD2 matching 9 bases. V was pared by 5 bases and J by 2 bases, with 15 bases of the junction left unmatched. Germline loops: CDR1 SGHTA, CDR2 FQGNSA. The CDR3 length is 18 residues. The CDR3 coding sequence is TGTGCCAGCAGCACCCAATTATGGGGCGGGGGGGTGCAAGAGACCCAGTACTTC. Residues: CASSTQLWGGGVQETQYF.

The DNA for the CDR3 is TGTGCCAGCAGTTACTCACGACTAGGGTCCTACGAGCAGTACTTC. Protein product: CASSYSRLGSYEQYF. The chain uses TRBV6-5 and TRBJ2-5; TRBD2 might be the D (6 bases). The J call may be wrong; the DNA end is better matched by TRBJ2-7. The CDR3 covers 15 residues. Germline CDR1 reads MNHEY; CDR2 reads SVGAGI.

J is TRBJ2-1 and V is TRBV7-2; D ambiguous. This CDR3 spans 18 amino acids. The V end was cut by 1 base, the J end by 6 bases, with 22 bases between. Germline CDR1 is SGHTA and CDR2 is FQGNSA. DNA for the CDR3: TGTGCCAGCAGCTTAGTCGGCTTTCCCGCGTCACCGGGCAATGAGCAGTTCTTC. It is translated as CASSLVGFPASPGNEQFF.